This TCR beta chain is from a study of blood T cell repertoires in COVID-19. Overall study: Both acute and convalescent COVID-19 samples were obtained from the United States, Italy and Spain. Sample material is recorded as cDNA or gDNA derived from T cells, B-cell-depleted T cells, or PBMCs.

Looked up from germline, CDR1 is SGHRS and CDR2 is YFSETQ. The CDR3 has 16 amino acids. Germline trimming cut 2 bases from V and 1 base from J; bases unmatched to any gene: 6. Libraries were prepared by immunoSEQ multiplex PCR; TCRdb keeps only in-frame clonotypes and omits some of them. The table records 45,000 to 60,000 clones, 80% to 90% of them present only once. Material for sequencing was peripheral blood. The chain has TRBV5-1 and TRBJ1-2; 9 bases line up with TRBD1. This sequence originates from a man aged 55 to 70 with acute or convalescent COVID-19. The CDR3 sequence: CASSFKTGGFNYGYTF. CDR3 in DNA: TGCGCCAGCAGCTTCAAAACAGGGGGCTTTAACTATGGCTACACCTTC.